These T cell receptor beta chains were read from a single sample in a study of T cells in localized non-small cell lung cancer. The repertoire was sequenced with immunoSEQ multiplex PCR; TCRdb's copy has only in-frame clones and lacks some. The sample includes 55,000 to 75,000 clones, 80% to 95% of them seen just once. The starting material was peripheral blood, obtained before any cancer treatment. The receptors were sampled from a man aged 40 to 69 with stage I lung adenocarcinoma. Both conserved end residues are part of each CDR3. D genes are given only for firm matches. Some rows have no size entry. The others give once, few or many, or a class for an expanded clone.

>TRBV15|TRBJ1-4|-|-
TGTGCCACCAGCAGAGGAGGACAGCATAATGAAAAACTGTTTTTT
CATSRGGQHNEKLFF
>TRBV7-2|TRBJ1-5|-|-
TGTGCCAGCAGCTCAGGGGTAATGAAGCCCCAGCATTTT
CASSSGVMKPQHF
>TRBV20-1|TRBJ2-7|-|-
TGCAGTGCTAGAGCGGGCTACGAGCAGTACTTC
CSARAGYEQYF
>TRBV29-1|TRBJ1-1|-|-
TGCAGCGTTGGGTCAACTGGTGAAGCTTTCTTT
CSVGSTGEAFF
>TRBV6-5|TRBJ2-4|-|-
TGTGCTAGCTGGCAAAACATTCAGTACTTC
CASWQNIQYF
>TRBV5-5|TRBJ1-1|-|-
TGTGCCAGCAGCCGCGACCCACTCAAAGGAACTGAAGCTTTCTTT
CASSRDPLKGTEAFF
>TRBV5-8|TRBJ2-7|-|-
TGTGCCAGCAGTCAAGGTTTCTGGGAGGCTTCCTACGAGCAGTACTTC
CASSQGFWEASYEQYF
>TRBV30|TRBJ1-1|-|-
TGTGCCTGGAGTATAGGGGCAAACACTGAAGCTTTCTTT
CAWSIGANTEAFF
>TRBV2|TRBJ2-3|TRBD2|-
TGTGCCAGCAGTGAGAGCGGGAGGGGCGCAGATACGCAGTATTTT
CASSESGRGADTQYF
>TRBV10-3|TRBJ2-7|TRBD2|-
TGTGCCATCAGTCCGGGACTAGCGGGAGGGATGAACGAGCAGTACTTC
CAISPGLAGGMNEQYF
>TRBV15|TRBJ1-5|-|few
TGTGCCACCAGCAGAGATGTAGGTCAGCCCCAGCATTTT
CATSRDVGQPQHF
>TRBV4-1|TRBJ2-1|-|-
TGCGCCAGCAGCCAGGTGGCGGGGAAAGGGAATGAGCAGTTCTTC
CASSQVAGKGNEQFF
>TRBV19|TRBJ2-1|-|few
TGTGCCAGTAGTATACGGGACCTCCTGAGCTCCTACAATGAGCAGTTCTTC
CASSIRDLLSSYNEQFF
>TRBV30|TRBJ2-2|TRBD1|-
TGTGCCTGGAGTGGCGGACAGGGTCGCGGGGAGCTGTTTTTT
CAWSGGQGRGELFF
>TRBV28|TRBJ2-3|-|-
TGTGCCAGCAGAGGGACAAGCTACACAGATACGCAGTATTTT
CASRGTSYTDTQYF
>TRBV6-5|TRBJ1-1|TRBD1|-
TGTGCCAGCAGGGGCGGACAGGGCAGGCCTGAAGCTTTCTTT
CASRGGQGRPEAFF
>TRBV27|TRBJ2-3|-|-
TGTGCCAGCGGATTCGGGACTGCCAATACGCAGTATTTT
CASGFGTANTQYF
>TRBV6-6|TRBJ2-1|-|-
TGTGCCAGCAGACCAGCCCAGACAGTCGGTGAGCAGTTCTTC
CASRPAQTVGEQFF
>TRBV29-1|TRBJ2-5|-|-
TGCAGCGTTGGAACCCCGCAGGAGACCCAGTACTTC
CSVGTPQETQYF
>TRBV28|TRBJ1-2|-|-
TGTGCCAGCAGTTTCTCCCGCAGGTCCCCCTATGGCTACACCTTC
CASSFSRRSPYGYTF
>TRBV9|TRBJ2-3|TRBD2|-
TGTGCCAGCAGCGTAGCTAGCGGGAGCCCAGATACGCAGTATTTT
CASSVASGSPDTQYF
>TRBV28|TRBJ2-7|-|once
TGTGCCAGCAGGCTAGGATCCTACGAGCAGTACTTC
CASRLGSYEQYF
>TRBV6-1|TRBJ2-7|-|-
TGTGCCAGCAACGGACAGAGCTACGAGCAGTACTTC
CASNGQSYEQYF
>TRBV28|TRBJ1-2|-|-
TGTGCCAGCAGGGGGGCAGAAGGCTCCCACTATGGCTACACCTTC
CASRGAEGSHYGYTF
>TRBV6-6|TRBJ1-2|-|-
TGTGCCAACAGAACACAGAACTATGGCTACACCTTC
CANRTQNYGYTF
>TRBV4-2|TRBJ2-7|-|-
TGTGCCAGCAGCCAACTTGGTAGCCCCTCGGGGAACGAGCAGTACTTC
CASSQLGSPSGNEQYF
>TRBV7-9|TRBJ2-1|TRBD2|-
TGTGCCAGCAGCTTGGCGAAGGGGAGGGTTGATGAGCAGTTCTTC
CASSLAKGRVDEQFF
>TRBV9|TRBJ2-2|TRBD1|-
TGTGCCAGCAGCATCCGGGACAGTGGCACCGGGGAGCTGTTTTTT
CASSIRDSGTGELFF
>TRBV15|TRBJ2-1|-|-
TGTGCCACCAGCTTGGGGGAGTCGAGAGGGAATGAGCAGTTCTTC
CATSLGESRGNEQFF
>TRBV7-2|TRBJ2-3|-|-
TGTGCCAGCAGCTCCTCGGAGGTAGCGTTATCAGATACGCAGTATTTT
CASSSSEVALSDTQYF
>TRBV4-1|TRBJ2-1|-|once
TGCGCCAGCAGCCAAGGGCCACCTCCTAGCTCCTACAATGAGCAGTTCTTC
CASSQGPPPSSYNEQFF
>TRBV6-5|TRBJ1-2|TRBD1|-
TGTGCCAGCAGTTACTCGGAGACAGGGTGGTATGGCTACACCTTC
CASSYSETGWYGYTF
>TRBV7-3|TRBJ2-7|-|-
TGTGCCAGCAGGGTCCCCTACGAGCAGTACTTC
CASRVPYEQYF
>TRBV5-8|TRBJ1-2|-|-
TGTGCCAGCAGTCTGGGGGGGCTTTCTGCTGGCTACACCTTC
CASSLGGLSAGYTF
>TRBV4-3|TRBJ2-7|TRBD2|-
TGCGCCAGCAGCCAAGATGCGGGTGGCGGGAGGGAGCAGTACTTC
CASSQDAGGGREQYF
>TRBV6-1|TRBJ2-2|-|-
TGTGCCAGCAGTGAGGTGACAGTCTTCGTCGGGGCCGGGGAGCTGTTTTTT
CASSEVTVFVGAGELFF
>TRBV5-4|TRBJ2-7|-|-
TGTGCCAGCAGCTTTCAGGGGAACAACGAGCAGTACTTC
CASSFQGNNEQYF
>TRBV11-2|TRBJ2-1|-|once
TGTGCCAGCAGCGCCCGGGGAAAGAGCTCCTACAATGAGCAGTTCTTC
CASSARGKSSYNEQFF
>TRBV30|TRBJ2-5|-|-
TGTGCCTGGAGTGAAGTCTGGCCTACCCAGTACTTC
CAWSEVWPTQYF
>TRBV19|TRBJ2-7|TRBD1|-
TGTGCCAGTAGGGACAGGGCCCACAGTAGGCAGTACTTC
CASRDRAHSRQYF
>TRBV15|TRBJ1-5|-|-
TGTGCCACCAGCAGTAAAGAAAGCCAGCCCCAGCATTTT
CATSSKESQPQHF
>TRBV2|TRBJ1-1|-|-
TGTGCCAGCAACCCCGAAGCCGGGGCTGAAGCTTTCTTT
CASNPEAGAEAFF
>TRBV6-5|TRBJ1-2|-|-
TGTGCCAGCATTCCCAGGGGCCAGAAAGGAAACGGCTACACCTTC
CASIPRGQKGNGYTF
>TRBV7-9|TRBJ2-7|-|-
TGTGCCAGCAGCTTACGGGACGGAACCTACGAGCAGTACTTC
CASSLRDGTYEQYF
>TRBV5-6|TRBJ1-3|-|-
TGTGCCAGCAGCCACCGCTCTGGAAACACCATATATTTT
CASSHRSGNTIYF
>TRBV10-3|TRBJ2-2|-|-
TGTGCCATCACCGGAAGGCTAGATGGGATCGGGGAGCTGTTTTTT
CAITGRLDGIGELFF
>TRBV7-2|TRBJ2-6|-|-
TGTGCCAGCAGCATGGGGGGCTCTGGGGCCAACGTCCTGACTTTC
CASSMGGSGANVLTF
>TRBV5-1|TRBJ1-1|-|-
TGCGCCAGCAGCTTAGGCAGCCAGGTCCGTGTGAACACTGAAGCTTTCTTT
CASSLGSQVRVNTEAFF
>TRBV27|TRBJ1-5|-|-
TGTGCCAGCAGTTTAAGGCAGGGAAATCAGCCCCAGCATTTT
CASSLRQGNQPQHF
>TRBV6-1|TRBJ2-5|-|-
TGTGCCAGCAGTGAACAGCTAGAGACCCAGTACTTC
CASSEQLETQYF
>TRBV11-2|TRBJ2-2|-|-
TGTGCCAGCAGCTCGCGCCCTCTTGGGGGGGGCCTAAACACCGGGGAGCTGTTTTTT
CASSSRPLGGGLNTGELFF
>TRBV9|TRBJ2-3|TRBD1|-
TGTGCCAGCAGCGTAGCTCTTGGGACAGGGGATTCTACGCAGTATTTT
CASSVALGTGDSTQYF